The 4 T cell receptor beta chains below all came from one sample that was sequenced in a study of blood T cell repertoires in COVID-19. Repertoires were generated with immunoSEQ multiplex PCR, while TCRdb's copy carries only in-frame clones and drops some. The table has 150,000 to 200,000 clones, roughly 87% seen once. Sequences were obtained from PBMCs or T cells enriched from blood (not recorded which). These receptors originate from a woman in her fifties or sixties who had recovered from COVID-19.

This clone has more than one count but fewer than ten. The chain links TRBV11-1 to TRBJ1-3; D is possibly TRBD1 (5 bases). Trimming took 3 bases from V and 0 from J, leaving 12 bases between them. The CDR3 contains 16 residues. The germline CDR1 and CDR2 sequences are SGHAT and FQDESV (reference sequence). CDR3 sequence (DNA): TGTGCCAGCAGCTTGGTGCGGGGCCTCTCTGGAAACACCATATATTTT. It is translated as CASSLVRGLSGNTIYF. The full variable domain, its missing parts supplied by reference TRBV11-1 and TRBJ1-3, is EAEVAQSPRYKITEKSQAVAFWCDPISGHATLYWYRQILGQGPELLVQFQDESVVDDSQLPKDRFSAERLKGVDSTLKIQPAELGDSAMYLCASSLVRGLSGNTIYFGEGSWLTVV.

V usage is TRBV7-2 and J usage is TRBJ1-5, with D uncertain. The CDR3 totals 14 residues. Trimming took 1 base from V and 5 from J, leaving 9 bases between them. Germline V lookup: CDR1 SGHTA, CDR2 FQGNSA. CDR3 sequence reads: CASSLDGGDQPQHF. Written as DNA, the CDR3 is TGTGCCAGCAGCTTAGACGGCGGGGATCAGCCCCAGCATTTT. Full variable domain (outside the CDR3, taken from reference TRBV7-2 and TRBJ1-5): GAGVSQSPSNKVTEKGKDVELRCDPISGHTALYWYRQSLGQGLEFLIYFQGNSAPDKSGLPSDRFSAERTGGSVSTLTIQRTQQEDSAVYLCASSLDGGDQPQHFGDGTRLSIL.

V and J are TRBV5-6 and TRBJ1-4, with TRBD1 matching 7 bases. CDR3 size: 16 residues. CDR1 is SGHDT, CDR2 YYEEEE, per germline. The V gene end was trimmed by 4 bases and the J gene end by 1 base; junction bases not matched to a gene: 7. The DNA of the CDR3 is TGTGCCAGCAGCACCCACCACAGGGGAACTAATGAAAAACTGTTTTTT. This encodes CASSTHHRGTNEKLFF.

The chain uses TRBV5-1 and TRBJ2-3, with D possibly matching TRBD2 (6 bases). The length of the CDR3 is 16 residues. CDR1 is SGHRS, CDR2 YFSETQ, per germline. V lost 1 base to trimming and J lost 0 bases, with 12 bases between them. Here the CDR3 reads CASSLPSVTSTDTQYF. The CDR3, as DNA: TGCGCCAGCAGCTTGCCTAGCGTTACTAGCACAGATACGCAGTATTTT.